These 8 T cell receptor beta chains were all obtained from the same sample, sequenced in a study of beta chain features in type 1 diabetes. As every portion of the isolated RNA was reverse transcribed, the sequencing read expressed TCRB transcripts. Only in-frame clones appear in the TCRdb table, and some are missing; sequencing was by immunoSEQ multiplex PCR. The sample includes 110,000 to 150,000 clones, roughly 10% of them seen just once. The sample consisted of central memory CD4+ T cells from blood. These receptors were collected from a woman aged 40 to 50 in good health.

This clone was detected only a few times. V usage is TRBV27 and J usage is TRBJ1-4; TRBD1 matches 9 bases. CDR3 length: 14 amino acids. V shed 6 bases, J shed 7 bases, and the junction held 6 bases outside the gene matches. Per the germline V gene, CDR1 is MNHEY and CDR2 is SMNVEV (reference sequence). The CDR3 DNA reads TGTGCCAGCAGAAAACAGGGGGCGGGTGAAAAACTGTTTTTT. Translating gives CASRKQGAGEKLFF. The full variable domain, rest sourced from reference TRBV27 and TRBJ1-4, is EAQVTQNPRYLITVTGKKLTVTCSQNMNHEYMSWYRQDPGLGLRQIYYSMNVEVTDKGDVPEGYKVSRKEKRNFPLILESPSPNQTSLYFCASRKQGAGEKLFFGSGTQLSVL.

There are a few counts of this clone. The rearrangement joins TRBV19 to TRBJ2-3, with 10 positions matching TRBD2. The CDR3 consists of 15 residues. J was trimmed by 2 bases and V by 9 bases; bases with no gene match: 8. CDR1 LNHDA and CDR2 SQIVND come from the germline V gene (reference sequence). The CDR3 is CARPGLATSTDTQYF. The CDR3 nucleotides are TGTGCCAGGCCGGGACTAGCGACCTCCACAGATACGCAGTATTTT.

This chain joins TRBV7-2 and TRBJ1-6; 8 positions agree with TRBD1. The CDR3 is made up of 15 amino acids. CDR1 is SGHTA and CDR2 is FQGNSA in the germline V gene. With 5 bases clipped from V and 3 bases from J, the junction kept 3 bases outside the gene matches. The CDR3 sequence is CASSPGTGYNSPLHF. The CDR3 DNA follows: TGTGCCAGCAGCCCGGGGACAGGCTATAATTCACCCCTCCACTTT.

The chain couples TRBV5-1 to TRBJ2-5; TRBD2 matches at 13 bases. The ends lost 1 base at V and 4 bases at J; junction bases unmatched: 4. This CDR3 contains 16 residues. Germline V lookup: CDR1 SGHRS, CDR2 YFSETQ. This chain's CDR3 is CASSLTGTSGAETQYF. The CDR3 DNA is TGCGCCAGCAGCTTGACCGGGACTAGCGGGGCAGAGACCCAGTACTTC. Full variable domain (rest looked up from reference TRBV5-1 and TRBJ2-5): KAGVTQTPRYLIKTRGQQVTLSCSPISGHRSVSWYQQTPGQGLQFLFEYFSETQRNKGNFPGRFSGRQFSNSRSEMNVSTLELGDSALYLCASSLTGTSGAETQYFGPGTRLLVL.

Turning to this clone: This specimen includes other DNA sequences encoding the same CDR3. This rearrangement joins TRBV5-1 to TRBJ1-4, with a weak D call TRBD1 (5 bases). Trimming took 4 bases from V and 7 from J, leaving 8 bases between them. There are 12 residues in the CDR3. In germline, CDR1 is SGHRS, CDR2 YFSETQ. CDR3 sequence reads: CASSQRGEKLFF. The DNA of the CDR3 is TGCGCCAGCAGCCAAAGGGGTGAAAAACTGTTTTTT. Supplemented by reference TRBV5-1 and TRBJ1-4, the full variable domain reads KAGVTQTPRYLIKTRGQQVTLSCSPISGHRSVSWYQQTPGQGLQFLFEYFSETQRNKGNFPGRFSGRQFSNSRSEMNVSTLELGDSALYLCASSQRGEKLFFGSGTQLSVL.

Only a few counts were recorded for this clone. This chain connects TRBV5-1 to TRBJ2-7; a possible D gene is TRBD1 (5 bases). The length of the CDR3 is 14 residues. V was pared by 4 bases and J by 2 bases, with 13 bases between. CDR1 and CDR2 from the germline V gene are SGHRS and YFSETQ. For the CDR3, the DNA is TGCGCCAGCAGCGACCCAGGGAAGACCTACGAGCAGTACTTC. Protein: CASSDPGKTYEQYF.

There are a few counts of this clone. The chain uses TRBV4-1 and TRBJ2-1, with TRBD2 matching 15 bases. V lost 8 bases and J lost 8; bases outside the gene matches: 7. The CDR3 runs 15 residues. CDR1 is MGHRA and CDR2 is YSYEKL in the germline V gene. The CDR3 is CASGLAGGTGYEQFF. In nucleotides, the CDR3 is TGCGCCAGCGGACTAGCGGGGGGGACAGGGTATGAGCAGTTCTTC.

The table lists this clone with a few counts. The CDR3 nucleotides read TGTGCCAGCAGGACACGGTCTGGAAACACCATATATTTT. It yields the protein CASRTRSGNTIYF. The chain has TRBV6-6 and TRBJ1-3; D gene ambiguous. V was shortened by 6 bases and J by 1 base, with 7 bases between the two germline ends. The CDR3 consists of 13 residues. CDR1 is MNHNY, CDR2 SVGAGI, per germline (reference sequence).